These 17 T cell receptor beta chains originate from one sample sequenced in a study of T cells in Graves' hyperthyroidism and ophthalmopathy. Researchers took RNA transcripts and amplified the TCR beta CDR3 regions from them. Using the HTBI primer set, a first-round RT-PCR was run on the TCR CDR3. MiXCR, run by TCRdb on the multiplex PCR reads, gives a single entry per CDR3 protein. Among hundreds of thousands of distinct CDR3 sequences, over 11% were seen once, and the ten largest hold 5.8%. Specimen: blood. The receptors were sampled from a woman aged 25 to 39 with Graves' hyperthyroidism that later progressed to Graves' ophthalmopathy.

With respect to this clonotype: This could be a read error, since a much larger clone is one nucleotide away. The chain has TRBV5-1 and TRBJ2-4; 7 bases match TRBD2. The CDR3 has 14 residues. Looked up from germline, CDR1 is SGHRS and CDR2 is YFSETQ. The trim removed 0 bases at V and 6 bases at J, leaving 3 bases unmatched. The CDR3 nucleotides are TGCGCCAGCAGCTTGGAGGGAGGGGTAAACATTCAGTACTTC. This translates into CASSLEGGVNIQYF.

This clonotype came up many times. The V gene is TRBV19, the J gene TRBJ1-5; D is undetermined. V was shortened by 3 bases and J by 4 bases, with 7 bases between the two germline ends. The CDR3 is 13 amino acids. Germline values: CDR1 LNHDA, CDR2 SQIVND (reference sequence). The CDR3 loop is CASSIRLNQPQHF. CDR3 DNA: TGTGCCAGTAGTATCAGATTAAATCAGCCCCAGCATTTT.

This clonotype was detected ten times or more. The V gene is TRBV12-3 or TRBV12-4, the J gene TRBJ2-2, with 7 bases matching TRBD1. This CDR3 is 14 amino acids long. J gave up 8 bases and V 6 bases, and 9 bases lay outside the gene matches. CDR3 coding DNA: TGTGCCAGCAGCCCCAGACAGGGAGCGGGGGAGCTGTTTTTT. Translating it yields CASSPRQGAGELFF.

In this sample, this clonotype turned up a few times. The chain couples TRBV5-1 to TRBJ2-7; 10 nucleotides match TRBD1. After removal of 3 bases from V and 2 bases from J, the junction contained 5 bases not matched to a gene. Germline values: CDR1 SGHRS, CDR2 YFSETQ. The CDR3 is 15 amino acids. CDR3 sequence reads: CASSSRGTGAYEQYF. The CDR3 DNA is TGCGCCAGCAGCTCCCGGGGGACAGGGGCCTACGAGCAGTACTTC.

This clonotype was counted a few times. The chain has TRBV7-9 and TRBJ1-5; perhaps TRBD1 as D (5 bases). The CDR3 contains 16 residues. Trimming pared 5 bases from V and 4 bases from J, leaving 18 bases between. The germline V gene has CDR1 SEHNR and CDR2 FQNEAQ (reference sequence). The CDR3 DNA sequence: TGTGCCAGCAGCCCATTATTGGGGCAGAATAATCAGCCCCAGCATTTT. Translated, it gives CASSPLLGQNNQPQHF.

CDR3 nucleotides: TGTGCCAGCAGTGCACCGACTAGCGGGGCCCGCACAGATACGCAGTATTTT. Translating it yields CASSAPTSGARTDTQYF. The chain links TRBV2 to TRBJ2-3, with 11 bases fitting TRBD2. V lost 4 bases and J lost 1; bases outside the gene matches: 7. Per the germline V gene, CDR1 is SNHLY and CDR2 is FYNNEI. This CDR3 comprises 17 residues.

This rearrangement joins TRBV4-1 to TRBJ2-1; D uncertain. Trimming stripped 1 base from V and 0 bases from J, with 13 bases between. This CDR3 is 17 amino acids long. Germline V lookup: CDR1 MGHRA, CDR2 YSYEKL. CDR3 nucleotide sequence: TGCGCCAGCAGCCAAGGCTGGGTGCTATCCTCCTACAATGAGCAGTTCTTC. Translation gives CASSQGWVLSSYNEQFF.

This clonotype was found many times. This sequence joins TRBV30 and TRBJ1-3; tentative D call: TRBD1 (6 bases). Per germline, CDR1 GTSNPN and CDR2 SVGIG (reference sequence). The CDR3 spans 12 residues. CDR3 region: CALTGSGNTIYF. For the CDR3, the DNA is TGTGCGTTGACAGGTTCTGGAAACACCATATATTTT.

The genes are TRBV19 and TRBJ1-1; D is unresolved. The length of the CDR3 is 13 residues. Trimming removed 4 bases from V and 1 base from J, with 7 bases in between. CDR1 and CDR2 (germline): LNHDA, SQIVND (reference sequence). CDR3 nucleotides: TGTGCCAGTAGTAATCGGCCGAACACTGAAGCTTTCTTT. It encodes CASSNRPNTEAFF.

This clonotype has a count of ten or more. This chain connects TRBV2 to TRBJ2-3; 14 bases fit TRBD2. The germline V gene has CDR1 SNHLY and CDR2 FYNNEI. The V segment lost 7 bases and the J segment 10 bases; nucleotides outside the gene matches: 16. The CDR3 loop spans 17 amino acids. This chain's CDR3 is CASTGGLAGASFGSQYF. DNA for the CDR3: TGTGCCAGCACTGGGGGACTAGCGGGGGCATCCTTCGGATCGCAGTATTTT.

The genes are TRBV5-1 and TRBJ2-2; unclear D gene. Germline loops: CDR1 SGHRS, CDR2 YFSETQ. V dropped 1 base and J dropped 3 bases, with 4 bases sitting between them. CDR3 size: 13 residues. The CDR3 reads CASSLIYTGELFF. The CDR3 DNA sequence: TGCGCCAGCAGCTTGATTTACACCGGGGAGCTGTTTTTT.

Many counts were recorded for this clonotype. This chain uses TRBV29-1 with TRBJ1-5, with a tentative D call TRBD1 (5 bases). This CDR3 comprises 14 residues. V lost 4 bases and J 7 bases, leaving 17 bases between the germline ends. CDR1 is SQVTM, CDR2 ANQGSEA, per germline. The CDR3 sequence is CSVGGVGQSQPQHF. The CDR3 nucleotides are TGCAGCGTTGGGGGTGTGGGGCAAAGCCAGCCCCAGCATTTT.

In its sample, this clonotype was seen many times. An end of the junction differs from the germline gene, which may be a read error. The CDR3 loop reads CSARGGKVGETQYF. For the CDR3, the DNA is TGCAGTGCCAGAGGTGGAAAAGTGGGGGAGACCCAGTACTTC. The J gene is TRBJ2-5, the V gene TRBV20-1; D remains ambiguous. Germline lookup yields CDR1 DFQATT and CDR2 SNEGSKA (reference sequence). The CDR3 consists of 14 residues.

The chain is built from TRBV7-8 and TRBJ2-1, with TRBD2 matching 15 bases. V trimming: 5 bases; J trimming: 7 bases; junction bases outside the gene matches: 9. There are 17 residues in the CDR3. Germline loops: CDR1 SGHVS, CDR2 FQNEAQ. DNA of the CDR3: TGTGCCAGCAGCCCCGGACTAGCGGGAGGGCCGGGGAATGAGCAGTTCTTC. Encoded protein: CASSPGLAGGPGNEQFF.

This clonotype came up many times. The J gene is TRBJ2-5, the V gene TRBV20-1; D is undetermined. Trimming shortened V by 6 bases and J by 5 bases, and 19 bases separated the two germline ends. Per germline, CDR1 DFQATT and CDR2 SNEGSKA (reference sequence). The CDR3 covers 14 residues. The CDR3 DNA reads TGCAGTGCACCGACCTCCCTGGGGAAGGAGACCCAGTACTTC. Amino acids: CSAPTSLGKETQYF.

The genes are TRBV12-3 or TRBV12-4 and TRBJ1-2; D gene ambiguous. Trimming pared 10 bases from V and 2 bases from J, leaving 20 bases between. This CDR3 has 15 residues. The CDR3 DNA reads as TGTGCCATCTCTGGGGAGGGCAACGTGAACTATGGCTACACCTTC. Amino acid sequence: CAISGEGNVNYGYTF.

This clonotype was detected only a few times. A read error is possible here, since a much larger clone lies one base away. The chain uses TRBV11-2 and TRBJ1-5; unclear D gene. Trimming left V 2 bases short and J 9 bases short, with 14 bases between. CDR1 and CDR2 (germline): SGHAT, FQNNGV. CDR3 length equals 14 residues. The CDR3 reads CASSLTPLGPPQHF. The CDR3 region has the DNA TGTGCCAGCAGCTTAACCCCCCTGGGCCCGCCCCAGCATTTT.